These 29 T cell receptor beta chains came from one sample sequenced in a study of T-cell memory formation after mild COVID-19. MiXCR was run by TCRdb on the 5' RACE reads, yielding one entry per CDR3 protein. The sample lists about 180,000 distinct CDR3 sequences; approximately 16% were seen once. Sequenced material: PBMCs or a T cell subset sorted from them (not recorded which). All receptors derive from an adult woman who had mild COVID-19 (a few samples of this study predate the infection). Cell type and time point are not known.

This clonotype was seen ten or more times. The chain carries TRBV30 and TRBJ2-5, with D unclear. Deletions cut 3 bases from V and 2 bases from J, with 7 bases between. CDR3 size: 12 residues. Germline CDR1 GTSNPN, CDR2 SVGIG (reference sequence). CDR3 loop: CAWRGQQETQYF. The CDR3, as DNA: TGTGCCTGGAGAGGGCAGCAAGAGACCCAGTACTTC.

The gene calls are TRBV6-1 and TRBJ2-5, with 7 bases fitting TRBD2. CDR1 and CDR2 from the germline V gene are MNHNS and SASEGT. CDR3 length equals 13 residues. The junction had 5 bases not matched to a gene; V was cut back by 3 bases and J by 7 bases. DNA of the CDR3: TGTGCCAGCAGTGACGGAGCGGGGATGACCCAGTACTTC. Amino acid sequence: CASSDGAGMTQYF.

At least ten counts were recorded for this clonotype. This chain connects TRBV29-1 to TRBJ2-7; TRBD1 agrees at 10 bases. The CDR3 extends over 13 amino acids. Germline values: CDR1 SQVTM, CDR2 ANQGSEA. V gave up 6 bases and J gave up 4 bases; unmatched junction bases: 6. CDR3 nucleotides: TGCAGCGTGACAGGGGGCGAATGGTACGAGCAGTACTTC. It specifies CSVTGGEWYEQYF.

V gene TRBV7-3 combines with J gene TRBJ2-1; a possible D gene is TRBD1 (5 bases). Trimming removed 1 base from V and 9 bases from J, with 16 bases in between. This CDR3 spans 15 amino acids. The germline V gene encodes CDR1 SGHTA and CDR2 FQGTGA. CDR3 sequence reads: CASSLNGRGHGEQFF. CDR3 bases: TGTGCCAGCAGCTTAAACGGGCGTGGACATGGTGAGCAGTTCTTC.

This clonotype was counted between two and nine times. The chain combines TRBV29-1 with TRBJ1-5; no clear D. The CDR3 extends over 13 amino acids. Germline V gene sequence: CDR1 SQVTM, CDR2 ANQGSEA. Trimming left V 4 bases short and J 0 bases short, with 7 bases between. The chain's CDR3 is CSVADNSNQPQHF. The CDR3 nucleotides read TGCAGCGTTGCCGACAATAGCAATCAGCCCCAGCATTTT.

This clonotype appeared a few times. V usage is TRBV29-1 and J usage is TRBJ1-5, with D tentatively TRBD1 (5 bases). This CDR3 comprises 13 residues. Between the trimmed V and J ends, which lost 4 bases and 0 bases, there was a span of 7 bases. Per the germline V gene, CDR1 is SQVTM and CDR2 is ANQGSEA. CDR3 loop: CSVGGGSNQPQHF. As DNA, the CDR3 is TGCAGCGTTGGGGGGGGTAGCAATCAGCCCCAGCATTTT.

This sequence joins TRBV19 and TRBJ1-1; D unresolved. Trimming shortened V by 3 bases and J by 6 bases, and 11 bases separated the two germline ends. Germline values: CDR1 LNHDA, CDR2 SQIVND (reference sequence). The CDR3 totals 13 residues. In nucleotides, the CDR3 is TGTGCCAGTAGTATTCAAAGCAGTCCTGAAGCTTTCTTT. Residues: CASSIQSSPEAFF.

The CDR3 sequence is CATVGRSAPTEAFF. The CDR3 DNA is TGTGCCACGGTCGGACGGAGTGCTCCCACTGAAGCTTTCTTT. The rearrangement uses TRBV6-2 or TRBV6-3 and TRBJ1-1; D unclear. This CDR3 region has 14 residues. With 10 bases removed from V and 4 bases from J, the gap between germline ends came to 19 bases. Germline values: CDR1 MNHEY, CDR2 SVGEGT.

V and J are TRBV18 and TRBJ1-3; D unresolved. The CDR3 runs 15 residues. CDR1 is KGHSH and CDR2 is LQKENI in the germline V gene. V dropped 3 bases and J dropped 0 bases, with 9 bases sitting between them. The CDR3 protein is CASSPVTSSGNTIYF. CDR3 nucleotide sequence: TGTGCCAGCTCACCGGTGACAAGCTCTGGAAACACCATATATTTT.

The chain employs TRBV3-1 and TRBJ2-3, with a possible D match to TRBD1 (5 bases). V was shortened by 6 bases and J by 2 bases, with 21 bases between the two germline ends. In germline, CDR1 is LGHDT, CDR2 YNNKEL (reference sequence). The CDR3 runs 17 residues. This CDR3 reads CASRLKARQKNTDTQYF. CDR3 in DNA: TGTGCCAGCAGACTCAAGGCGAGACAGAAGAACACAGATACGCAGTATTTT.

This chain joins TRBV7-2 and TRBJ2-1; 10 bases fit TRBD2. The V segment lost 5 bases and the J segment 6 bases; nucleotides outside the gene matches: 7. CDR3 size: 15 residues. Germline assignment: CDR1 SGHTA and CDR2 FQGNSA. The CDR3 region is CASSPSGRGGNEQFF. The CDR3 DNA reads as TGTGCCAGCAGCCCTAGCGGGAGAGGAGGCAATGAGCAGTTCTTC.

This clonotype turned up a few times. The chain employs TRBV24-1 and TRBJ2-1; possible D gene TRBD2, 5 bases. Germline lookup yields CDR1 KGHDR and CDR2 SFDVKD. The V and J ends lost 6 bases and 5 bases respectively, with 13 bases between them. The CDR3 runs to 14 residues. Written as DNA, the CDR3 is TGTGCCACCAGTTTAGCGCCAGGTAACAATGAGCAGTTCTTC. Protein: CATSLAPGNNEQFF.

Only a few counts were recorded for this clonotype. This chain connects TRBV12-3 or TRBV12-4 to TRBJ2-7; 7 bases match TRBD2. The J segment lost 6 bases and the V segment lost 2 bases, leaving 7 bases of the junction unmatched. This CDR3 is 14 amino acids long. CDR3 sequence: CASSLRWEGPEQYF. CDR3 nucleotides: TGTGCCAGCAGTTTAAGGTGGGAGGGCCCCGAGCAGTACTTC.

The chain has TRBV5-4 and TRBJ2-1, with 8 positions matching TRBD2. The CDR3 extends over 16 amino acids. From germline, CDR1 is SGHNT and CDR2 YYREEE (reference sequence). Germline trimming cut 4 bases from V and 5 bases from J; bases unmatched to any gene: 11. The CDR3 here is CASSGRGVAGHNEQFF. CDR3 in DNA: TGTGCCAGCAGCGGGCGGGGGGTAGCGGGACACAATGAGCAGTTCTTC.

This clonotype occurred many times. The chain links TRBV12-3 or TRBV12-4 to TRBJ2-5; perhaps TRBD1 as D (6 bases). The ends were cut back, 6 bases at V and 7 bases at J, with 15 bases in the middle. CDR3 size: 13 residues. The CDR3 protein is CASRPDSPVTQYF. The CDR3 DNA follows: TGTGCCAGCAGACCGGACAGTCCGGTGACCCAGTACTTC.

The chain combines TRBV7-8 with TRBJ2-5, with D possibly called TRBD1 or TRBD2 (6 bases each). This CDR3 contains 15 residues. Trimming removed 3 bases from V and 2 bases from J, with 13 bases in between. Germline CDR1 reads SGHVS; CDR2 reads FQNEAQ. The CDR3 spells CASSLGGPFQETQYF. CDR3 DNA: TGTGCCAGCAGCTTGGGGGGCCCCTTTCAAGAGACCCAGTACTTC.

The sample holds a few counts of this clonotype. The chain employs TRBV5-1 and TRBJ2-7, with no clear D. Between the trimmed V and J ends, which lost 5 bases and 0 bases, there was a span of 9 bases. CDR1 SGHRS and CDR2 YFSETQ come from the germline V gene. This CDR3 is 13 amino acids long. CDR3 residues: CASRSTFSYEQYF. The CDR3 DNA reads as TGCGCCAGCAGATCCACGTTCTCCTACGAGCAGTACTTC.

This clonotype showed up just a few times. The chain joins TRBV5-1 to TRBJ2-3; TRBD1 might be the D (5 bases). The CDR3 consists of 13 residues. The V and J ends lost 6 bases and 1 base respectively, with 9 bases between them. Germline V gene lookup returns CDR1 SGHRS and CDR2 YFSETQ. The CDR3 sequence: CASMETGTDTQYF. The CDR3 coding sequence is TGCGCCAGCATGGAGACAGGCACAGATACGCAGTATTTT. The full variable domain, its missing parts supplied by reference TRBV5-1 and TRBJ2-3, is KAGVTQTPRYLIKTRGQQVTLSCSPISGHRSVSWYQQTPGQGLQFLFEYFSETQRNKGNFPGRFSGRQFSNSRSEMNVSTLELGDSALYLCASMETGTDTQYFGPGTRLTVL.

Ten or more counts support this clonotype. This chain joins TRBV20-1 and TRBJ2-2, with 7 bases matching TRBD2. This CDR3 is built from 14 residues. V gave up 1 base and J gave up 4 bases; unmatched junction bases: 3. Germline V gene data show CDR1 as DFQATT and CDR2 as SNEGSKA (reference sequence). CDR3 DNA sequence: TGCAGTGCTAGAGCTCCGGGGGGCACCGGGGAGCTGTTTTTT. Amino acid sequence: CSARAPGGTGELFF.

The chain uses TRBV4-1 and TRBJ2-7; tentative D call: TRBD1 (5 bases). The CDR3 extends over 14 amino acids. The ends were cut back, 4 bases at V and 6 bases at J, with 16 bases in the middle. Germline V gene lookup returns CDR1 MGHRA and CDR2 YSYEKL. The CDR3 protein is CASSLGRERTEQYF. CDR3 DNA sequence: TGCGCCAGCAGCCTTGGCAGGGAACGAACCGAGCAGTACTTC.

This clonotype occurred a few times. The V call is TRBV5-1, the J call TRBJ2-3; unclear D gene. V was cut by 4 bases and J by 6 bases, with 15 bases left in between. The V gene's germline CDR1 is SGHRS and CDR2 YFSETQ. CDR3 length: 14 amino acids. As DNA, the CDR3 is TGCGCCAGCAGCCCAGGCCTTCGATCGGATACGCAGTATTTT. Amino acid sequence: CASSPGLRSDTQYF.

The CDR3 region has the DNA TGCGCCAGCAGCTTGGATCCCCGGGGGGTCTCTAATTCACCCCTCCACTTT. Protein sequence: CASSLDPRGVSNSPLHF. V and J are TRBV5-1 and TRBJ1-6; possible D gene TRBD1, 5 bases. This CDR3 has 17 amino acids. V was trimmed by 0 bases and J by 6 bases, leaving 16 bases between them. Germline values: CDR1 SGHRS, CDR2 YFSETQ.

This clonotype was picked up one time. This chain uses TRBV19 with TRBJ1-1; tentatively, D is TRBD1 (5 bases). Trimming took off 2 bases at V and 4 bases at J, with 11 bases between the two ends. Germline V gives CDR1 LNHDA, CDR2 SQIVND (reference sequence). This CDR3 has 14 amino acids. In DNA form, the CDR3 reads TGTGCCAGTAGTATAAGGGGTGTTGGCACTGAAGCTTTCTTT. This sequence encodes CASSIRGVGTEAFF.

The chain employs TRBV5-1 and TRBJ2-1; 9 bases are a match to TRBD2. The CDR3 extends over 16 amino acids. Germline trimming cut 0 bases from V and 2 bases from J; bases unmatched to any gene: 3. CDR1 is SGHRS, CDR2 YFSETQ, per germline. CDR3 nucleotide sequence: TGCGCCAGCAGCTTGGTAACTAGCGGGCCCTACAATGAGCAGTTCTTC. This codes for CASSLVTSGPYNEQFF.

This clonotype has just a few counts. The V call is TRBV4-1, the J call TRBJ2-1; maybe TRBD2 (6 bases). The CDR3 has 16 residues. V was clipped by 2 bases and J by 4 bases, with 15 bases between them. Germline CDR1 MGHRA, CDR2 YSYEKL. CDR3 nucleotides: TGCGCCAGCAGCCAAACAGTAGCGGCTGCTTACAATGAGCAGTTCTTC. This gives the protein CASSQTVAAAYNEQFF.

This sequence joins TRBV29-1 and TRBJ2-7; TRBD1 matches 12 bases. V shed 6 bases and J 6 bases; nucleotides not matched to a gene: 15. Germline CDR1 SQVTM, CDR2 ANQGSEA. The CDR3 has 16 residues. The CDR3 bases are TGCAGCGTGACCTCGGGACAGGGGGCCCAACCGGGCGAGCAGTACTTC. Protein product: CSVTSGQGAQPGEQYF.

The DNA for the CDR3 is TGTGCCAGCATGGCCCCAGGGACCCGTCAGTACTTC. It encodes CASMAPGTRQYF. The chain links TRBV3-1 to TRBJ2-4; D tentatively reads TRBD1 or TRBD2 (5 bases each). This CDR3 has 12 residues. Germline CDR1 and CDR2: LGHDT and YNNKEL (reference sequence). V lost 7 bases and J lost 12, with 16 bases in between.

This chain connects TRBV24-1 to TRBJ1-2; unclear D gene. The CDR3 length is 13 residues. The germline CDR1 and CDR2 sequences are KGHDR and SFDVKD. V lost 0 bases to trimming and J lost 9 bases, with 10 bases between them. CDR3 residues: CATSDLYRESYTF. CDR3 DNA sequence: TGTGCCACCAGTGATTTGTATCGGGAGAGCTACACCTTC.

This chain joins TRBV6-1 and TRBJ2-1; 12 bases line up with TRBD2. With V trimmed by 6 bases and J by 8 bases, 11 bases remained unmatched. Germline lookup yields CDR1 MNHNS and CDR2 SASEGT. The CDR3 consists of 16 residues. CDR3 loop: CASSQLAGGLLDEQFF. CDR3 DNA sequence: TGTGCCAGCAGCCAGCTAGCGGGGGGGCTATTGGATGAGCAGTTCTTC.